Listed below are T cell receptor beta chains from one sample, sequenced in a study of cytomegalovirus exposure and HLA in healthy donors. Measured with immunoSEQ multiplex PCR; TCRdb has only the in-frame clones, and not every one. The data contain under 200,000 clones, over 65% of them seen just once; the ten biggest clones take up about 1.7%. The sample taken for sequencing was PBMCs. Every receptor here comes from a woman aged 25 to 39 in good health and CMV-seronegative. The CDR3 runs from the conserved cysteine through the conserved F or W. The D gene is left open where the match is weak. Clone size is shown for a subset of rows, as once, few, many or a class of expanded clone.

V gene,J gene,D gene,clone size,CDR3 protein,CDR3 DNA
TRBV19,TRBJ2-7,TRBD1,.,CASKGRGSYEQYF,TGTGCCAGTAAGGGCAGGGGGTCCTACGAGCAGTACTTC
TRBV11-2,TRBJ2-3,TRBD2,.,CASSSSGEGTDTQYF,TGTGCCAGCAGTTCGAGCGGGGAAGGCACAGATACGCAGTATTTT
TRBV6-6,TRBJ2-1,TRBD2,.,CASSLRASGVGEQFF,TGTGCCAGCAGTTTGCGGGCTAGCGGGGTGGGTGAGCAGTTCTTC
TRBV11-3,TRBJ2-3,.,.,CASSLGASTDTQYF,TGTGCCAGCAGCTTAGGCGCCAGCACAGATACGCAGTATTTT
TRBV4-3,TRBJ2-3,.,few,CASSQDLGSPRDTQYF,TGCGCCAGCAGCCAAGATCTCGGCTCACCCAGGGATACGCAGTATTTT
TRBV7-2,TRBJ2-1,.,.,CASSPMGARNEQFF,TGTGCCAGCAGCCCCATGGGGGCTAGAAATGAGCAGTTCTTC
TRBV11-2,TRBJ1-4,TRBD1,.,CASSISGQVMGEKLFF,TGTGCCAGCAGCATATCCGGACAGGTTATGGGCGAAAAACTGTTTTTT
TRBV7-6,TRBJ2-2,TRBD1,once,CASSLEQGAIGELFF,TGTGCCAGCAGCTTAGAACAGGGGGCTATCGGGGAGCTGTTTTTT
TRBV13,TRBJ2-3,.,.,CASSYGSRPDTQYF,TGTGCCAGCAGCTACGGGAGCCGCCCAGATACGCAGTATTTT
TRBV5-4,TRBJ2-1,TRBD2,few,CASRILVAGDAVYNEQFF,TGTGCCAGCAGAATTCTCGTAGCGGGGGACGCTGTTTACAATGAGCAGTTCTTC
TRBV7-2,TRBJ2-7,TRBD2,few,CASSRPAGKIYEQYF,TGTGCCAGCAGCCGGCCAGCGGGAAAAATCTACGAGCAGTACTTC
TRBV10-3,TRBJ1-4,.,few,CAISESGGTTNEKLFF,TGTGCCATCAGTGAGTCTGGGGGGACAACTAATGAAAAACTGTTTTTT
TRBV2,TRBJ2-7,.,few,CASSEADTPSEQYF,TGTGCCAGCAGTGAAGCCGACACTCCAAGCGAGCAGTACTTC
TRBV11-2,TRBJ1-2,.,.,CASSLASGIYYGYTF,TGTGCCAGCAGCTTAGCGTCAGGGATCTACTATGGCTACACCTTC
TRBV9,TRBJ2-5,TRBD2,.,CASSVGGGLETQYF,TGTGCCAGCAGCGTAGGGGGAGGGCTAGAGACCCAGTACTTC
TRBV29-1,TRBJ2-5,.,.,CSVEYAGRSETQYF,TGCAGCGTTGAATACGCAGGGCGCTCGGAGACCCAGTACTTC
TRBV6-1,TRBJ1-5,.,.,CASRQGSHQPQHF,TGTGCCAGCAGACAGGGTTCTCATCAGCCCCAGCATTTT
TRBV27,TRBJ1-5,.,few,CASMTRYSNQPQHF,TGTGCCAGCATGACTCGGTATAGCAATCAGCCCCAGCATTTT
TRBV5-4,TRBJ2-7,TRBD2,.,CASSPTSGGAYEQYF,TGTGCCAGCAGCCCTACTAGCGGGGGGGCCTACGAGCAGTACTTC
TRBV29-1,TRBJ1-3,.,.,CSVAGGSSGNTIYF,TGCAGCGTTGCGGGGGGCAGCTCTGGAAACACCATATATTTT
TRBV5-1,TRBJ2-7,TRBD1,.,CASSLGTGEQYF,TGCGCCAGCAGCTTAGGGACAGGCGAGCAGTACTTC
TRBV7-9,TRBJ2-5,.,.,CASSSTEWETQYF,TGTGCCAGCAGCTCAACTGAGTGGGAGACCCAGTACTTC
TRBV5-4,TRBJ2-4,TRBD1,once,CASSLGGDRGRRNIQYF,TGTGCCAGCAGCTTGGGGGGGGACAGGGGGCGGCGGAACATTCAGTACTTC
TRBV13,TRBJ2-1,.,.,CASSSRDTYNEQFF,TGTGCCAGCAGCTCCCGGGACACATACAATGAGCAGTTCTTC
TRBV5-1,TRBJ2-2,.,.,CASSLGHARDLIANTGELFF,TGCGCCAGCAGCTTGGGGCACGCTAGGGACTTAATCGCGAACACCGGGGAGCTGTTTTTT
TRBV5-4,TRBJ1-4,.,once,CASSPGQKNEKLFF,TGTGCCAGCAGCCCCGGACAGAAAAATGAAAAACTGTTTTTT
TRBV19,TRBJ2-1,.,.,CASSIMSSGWGHEQFF,TGTGCCAGTAGTATAATGTCTAGTGGTTGGGGCCACGAGCAGTTCTTC
TRBV2,TRBJ1-5,.,.,CASSFTIGNQPQHF,TGTGCCAGCAGCTTCACAATCGGCAATCAGCCCCAGCATTTT
TRBV12-5,TRBJ1-3,.,.,CASGRKQVFSGNTIYF,TGTGCTAGTGGCCGAAAACAGGTCTTCTCTGGAAACACCATATATTTT
TRBV19,TRBJ1-5,.,.,CASSIEQPHGPQHF,TGTGCCAGTAGTATCGAACAGCCACACGGACCCCAGCATTTT
TRBV14,TRBJ2-7,.,few,CASSLGGVGEQYF,TGTGCCAGCAGTTTAGGCGGTGTGGGCGAGCAGTACTTC
TRBV6-4,TRBJ1-2,.,.,CASSDGWGGAVGANYGYTF,TGTGCCAGCAGTGACGGGTGGGGGGGGGCTGTGGGAGCTAACTATGGCTACACCTTC
TRBV10-3,TRBJ2-7,TRBD1,.,CAIRGDSVTYEQYF,TGTGCCATCAGGGGGGACAGTGTGACCTACGAGCAGTACTTC
TRBV4-3,TRBJ2-7,.,.,CASSQGRAGSYEQYF,TGCGCCAGCAGCCAGGGTCGTGCGGGCTCCTACGAGCAGTACTTC
TRBV5-1,TRBJ1-1,.,.,CASSLEPSTEAFF,TGCGCCAGCAGCTTAGAACCTAGTACTGAAGCTTTCTTT
TRBV29-1,TRBJ1-1,.,once,CSVTRQTTEAFF,TGCAGCGTTACCCGACAGACCACTGAAGCTTTCTTT
TRBV6-5,TRBJ1-1,TRBD1,once,CASSYSIWTGNAFF,TGTGCCAGCAGTTACTCGATATGGACAGGGAATGCTTTCTTT
TRBV4-2,TRBJ2-7,TRBD2,.,CASSRRLAGAGEQYF,TGTGCCAGCAGCCGCCGACTAGCGGGAGCGGGTGAGCAGTACTTC
TRBV7-6,TRBJ2-1,.,.,CASSDSLALNNEQFF,TGTGCCAGCAGCGACTCTCTAGCGCTTAACAATGAGCAGTTCTTC
TRBV2,TRBJ1-2,.,once,CASRASGTNPYGYTF,TGTGCCAGCAGAGCCTCCGGGACAAATCCCTATGGCTACACCTTC
TRBV6-1,TRBJ2-3,.,.,CASSEARGSTDTQYF,TGTGCCAGCAGTGAAGCGCGGGGTAGCACAGATACGCAGTATTTT
TRBV9,TRBJ2-2,TRBD2,.,CASSAGTTIYYTGELFF,TGTGCCAGCAGCGCCGGGACTACCATATACTACACCGGGGAGCTGTTTTTT
TRBV5-1,TRBJ1-1,.,few,CASSLEGVNTEAFF,TGCGCCAGCAGCTTGGAAGGGGTGAACACTGAAGCTTTCTTT
TRBV6-5,TRBJ1-1,.,.,CASSPTGRTEAFF,TGTGCCAGCAGTCCAACAGGGCGGACTGAAGCTTTCTTT
TRBV15,TRBJ1-4,.,.,CATSRDRQGSNEKLFF,TGTGCCACCAGCAGAGATCGGCAGGGATCTAATGAAAAACTGTTTTTT
TRBV7-3,TRBJ2-5,.,.,CASSLNGGLRETQYF,TGTGCCAGCAGCTTAAATGGTGGACTAAGAGAGACCCAGTACTTC
TRBV18,TRBJ1-1,TRBD1,.,CASSPDRGLNTEAFF,TGTGCCAGCTCACCGGACAGGGGGCTGAACACTGAAGCTTTCTTT